Below are 20 T cell receptor beta chains sequenced from a single sample in a study of post-analysis software for immune sequencing data (dated by TCRdb to 2014 to 2015). Overall results and qualifications from the work: Significantly higher frequencies in patients than in controls were found for five TRBV segments, including TRBV5-6, TRBV5-1 and TRBV20-1.

Libraries were prepared through PCR. The instrument was an Illumina HiSeq 2500. To reduce PCR and sequencing biases, unique molecular identifiers were built into the TCR beta cDNA libraries. TCRdb reran the public reads through fastp at Q25 and MiXCR, keeping productive beta chains. A single entry per CDR3 protein holds the most common genes and DNA from its merged rows. The sample includes over 300,000 distinct CDR3 sequences, with around 33% observed a single time. The ten largest clones add up to around an eighth of the sample. What these receptors recognize is not known. The sample consisted of blood. These receptors came from a girl between 5 and 17 years old with multiple sclerosis.

The chain couples TRBV27 to TRBJ1-1, with D possibly TRBD1 on 6 matching bases. This CDR3 has 14 residues. Deletions cut 1 base from V and 3 bases from J, with 9 bases between. Germline values: CDR1 MNHEY, CDR2 SMNVEV (reference sequence). The CDR3 loop reads CASSLYQGYTEAFF. The CDR3 bases are TGTGCCAGCAGTTTATATCAGGGGTACACTGAAGCTTTCTTT.

This rearrangement joins TRBV6-1 to TRBJ2-1; D is uncertain. With 6 bases removed from V and 1 base from J, the gap between germline ends came to 13 bases. Germline-derived CDR1 and CDR2 are MNHNS and SASEGT. This CDR3 contains 15 residues. In DNA, the CDR3 is TGTGCCAGCAGCGGCCCCATAGGTTCCTACAATGAGCAGTTCTTC. This gives the protein CASSGPIGSYNEQFF.

The genes are TRBV20-1 and TRBJ2-1, with D possibly TRBD1 on 6 matching bases. In germline, CDR1 is DFQATT, CDR2 SNEGSKA (reference sequence). Trimming left V 7 bases short and J 0 bases short, with 16 bases between. CDR3 length: 15 amino acids. The CDR3 bases are TGCAGTGTTAACACAGGGCCGAGCTCCTACAATGAGCAGTTCTTC. This encodes CSVNTGPSSYNEQFF.

The chain joins TRBV6-2 or TRBV6-3 to TRBJ1-1, with 9 bases aligning to TRBD1. The CDR3 totals 16 residues. Trimming cost V 6 bases and J 4 bases; bases outside gene matches: 12. Germline CDR1 and CDR2: MNHEY and SVGEGT. The DNA of the CDR3 is TGTGCCAGCAGCCAGACAGGGGGTACCAGGAGCACTGAAGCTTTCTTT. It encodes CASSQTGGTRSTEAFF.

The chain joins TRBV28 to TRBJ2-7; no clear D gene. V lost 10 bases, J lost 0 bases, and 16 bases lay in between. CDR3 length equals 14 residues. CDR1 is MDHEN, CDR2 SYDVKM, per germline. CDR3: CATLPTPLSYEQYF. The CDR3, as DNA: TGTGCCACCCTTCCCACGCCCCTCTCCTACGAGCAGTACTTC.

This rearrangement joins TRBV12-3 or TRBV12-4 to TRBJ1-5, with D possibly TRBD1 on 5 matching bases. The germline V and J ends were trimmed by 1 base and 7 bases, with 17 bases remaining between them. The CDR3 extends over 16 amino acids. The CDR3 here is CASSLGPHGGRQPQHF. The CDR3 DNA is TGTGCCAGCAGTTTAGGGCCCCACGGGGGACGCCAGCCCCAGCATTTT.

On this clonotype: The junction departs from germline at one end; a sequencing error may be responsible. The chain has TRBV6-6 and TRBJ2-5; the match to TRBD1 covers 8 bases. Germline assignment: CDR1 MNHNY and CDR2 SVGAGI (reference sequence). This CDR3 region has 14 residues. As DNA, the CDR3 is TGTGCCGGCAGCCAACAGGGGGGAGGAGAGACCCAGTACTTC. It yields the protein CAGSQQGGGETQYF.

This clonotype was picked up one time. The conserved final phenylalanine or tryptophan is absent from the CDR3, which likely points to a read error. The rearrangement uses TRBV30 and TRBJ2-7; D may match TRBD1 or TRBD2 (5 bases each). The germline gives CDR1 GTSNPN, CDR2 SVGIG (reference sequence). The V end lost 3 bases, the J end lost 1 base, and 16 bases lay between the germline ends. This CDR3 comprises 15 residues. The CDR3 loop reads CAWRSPGTGSYEQYL. The CDR3 DNA is TGTGCCTGGAGGAGCCCCGGGACGGGGTCCTACGAGCAGTACTTA.

The rearrangement joins TRBV6-1 to TRBJ2-5, with D tentatively TRBD1 (6 bases). Trimming removed 7 bases from V and 3 bases from J, with 12 bases in between. This CDR3 is built from 13 residues. Germline CDR1 reads MNHNS; CDR2 reads SASEGT. This CDR3 is CASTNRVEETQYF. For the CDR3, the DNA is TGTGCCAGCACCAACAGGGTCGAAGAGACCCAGTACTTC.

The chain employs TRBV28 and TRBJ2-1; 12 bases line up with TRBD2. Germline values: CDR1 MDHEN, CDR2 SYDVKM. The CDR3 contains 15 residues. With 5 bases clipped from V and 5 bases from J, the junction kept 4 bases outside the gene matches. The CDR3 coding sequence is TGTGCCAGCAGTCAACTAGCGGGGGGCGACAATGAGCAGTTCTTC. It encodes CASSQLAGGDNEQFF.

This sequence joins TRBV28 and TRBJ1-5, with a possible D match to TRBD1 (5 bases). The CDR3 is 14 amino acids. The germline V gene has CDR1 MDHEN and CDR2 SYDVKM. Trimming shortened V by 5 bases and J by 7 bases, and 15 bases separated the two germline ends. CDR3 bases: TGTGCCAGCAGTGAACGGGGCTCACGGCAGCCCCAGCATTTT. Encoded protein: CASSERGSRQPQHF.

This clonotype was seen only a few times. V usage is TRBV24-1 and J usage is TRBJ1-2; maybe TRBD1 (5 bases). The CDR3 is 13 amino acids. The germline V gene encodes CDR1 KGHDR and CDR2 SFDVKD. Trimming pared 4 bases from V and 6 bases from J, leaving 11 bases between. The CDR3 spells CATSEVDKNGYTF. The CDR3 DNA follows: TGTGCCACCAGTGAGGTGGACAAGAATGGCTACACCTTC.

V usage is TRBV12-1 and J usage is TRBJ1-5. TRBV12-1 is recorded as a pseudogene. The CDR3 extends over 11 amino acids. The chain's CDR3 is CASTLGQPQHF. CDR3 sequence (DNA): TGTGCCAGCACCTTGGGGCAGCCCCAGCATTTT.

About this clonotype itself: A much larger clone lies one base from this, so it may be a read error. The V and J genes are TRBV24-1 and TRBJ2-1, with D uncertain. The CDR3 extends over 15 amino acids. Germline lookup yields CDR1 KGHDR and CDR2 SFDVKD. CDR3 DNA sequence: TGTGCCACCGGTGACTCCCGGCAACCTTACAATGAGCAGTTCTTC. Its translation: CATGDSRQPYNEQFF.

On this clonotype: This may come from a read error, since a much larger clone is one base off. This chain uses TRBV11-2 with TRBJ1-1; D gene uncertain. Germline assignment: CDR1 SGHAT and CDR2 FQNNGV. This CDR3 has 13 residues. The chain's CDR3 is CASSLEGNTGAFF. Here the CDR3 DNA reads TGTGCCAGCAGCTTAGAGGGGAACACTGGAGCTTTCTTT.

The chain recombines TRBV4-1 with TRBJ2-5; a weak D match, TRBD1 (6 bases). V was clipped by 2 bases and J by 4 bases, with 11 bases between them. Germline CDR1 is MGHRA and CDR2 is YSYEKL. CDR3 length: 14 residues. CDR3 amino acids: CASSQSGQRETQYF. CDR3 in DNA: TGCGCCAGCAGCCAAAGTGGACAGCGAGAGACCCAGTACTTC.

A few counts support this clonotype. The chain employs TRBV9 and TRBJ1-1; D is ambiguous. Trimming removed 0 bases at V and 0 bases at J, with 3 bases between. CDR1 and CDR2 from the germline V gene are SGDLS and YYNGEE. The CDR3 has 13 residues. The CDR3 loop is CASSVVVNTEAFF. The CDR3 DNA reads as TGTGCCAGCAGCGTAGTGGTGAACACTGAAGCTTTCTTT.

J is TRBJ2-1 and V is TRBV4-1, with D possibly TRBD1 on 6 matching bases. Germline CDR1 reads MGHRA; CDR2 reads YSYEKL. Trimming stripped 5 bases from V and 4 bases from J, with 15 bases between. The CDR3 covers 15 residues. CDR3 in amino acids: CASSVTQGLYNEQFF. The CDR3 coding sequence is TGCGCCAGCAGCGTGACGCAGGGGTTGTACAATGAGCAGTTCTTC.

V is TRBV29-1 and J is TRBJ2-7, with 7 positions matching TRBD2. With 6 bases clipped from V and 1 base from J, the junction kept 6 bases outside the gene matches. This CDR3 contains 13 residues. CDR1 SQVTM and CDR2 ANQGSEA come from the germline V gene. In DNA, the CDR3 is TGCAGCGTGCGCGCGGGGGAATCCTACGAGCAGTACTTC. Translating gives CSVRAGESYEQYF.

This clonotype was counted a few times. The rearrangement uses TRBV5-1 and TRBJ2-5, with D perhaps TRBD1 (5 bases). The CDR3 has 16 amino acids. V lost 0 bases, J lost 1 base, and 13 bases lay in between. Looked up from germline, CDR1 is SGHRS and CDR2 is YFSETQ. CDR3 region: CASSLEPKGIQETQYF. The CDR3 DNA is TGCGCCAGCAGCTTGGAACCGAAGGGGATCCAAGAGACCCAGTACTTC. The entire variable domain, with the rest obtained from reference TRBV5-1 and TRBJ2-5, is as follows: KAGVTQTPRYLIKTRGQQVTLSCSPISGHRSVSWYQQTPGQGLQFLFEYFSETQRNKGNFPGRFSGRQFSNSRSEMNVSTLELGDSALYLCASSLEPKGIQETQYFGPGTRLLVL.